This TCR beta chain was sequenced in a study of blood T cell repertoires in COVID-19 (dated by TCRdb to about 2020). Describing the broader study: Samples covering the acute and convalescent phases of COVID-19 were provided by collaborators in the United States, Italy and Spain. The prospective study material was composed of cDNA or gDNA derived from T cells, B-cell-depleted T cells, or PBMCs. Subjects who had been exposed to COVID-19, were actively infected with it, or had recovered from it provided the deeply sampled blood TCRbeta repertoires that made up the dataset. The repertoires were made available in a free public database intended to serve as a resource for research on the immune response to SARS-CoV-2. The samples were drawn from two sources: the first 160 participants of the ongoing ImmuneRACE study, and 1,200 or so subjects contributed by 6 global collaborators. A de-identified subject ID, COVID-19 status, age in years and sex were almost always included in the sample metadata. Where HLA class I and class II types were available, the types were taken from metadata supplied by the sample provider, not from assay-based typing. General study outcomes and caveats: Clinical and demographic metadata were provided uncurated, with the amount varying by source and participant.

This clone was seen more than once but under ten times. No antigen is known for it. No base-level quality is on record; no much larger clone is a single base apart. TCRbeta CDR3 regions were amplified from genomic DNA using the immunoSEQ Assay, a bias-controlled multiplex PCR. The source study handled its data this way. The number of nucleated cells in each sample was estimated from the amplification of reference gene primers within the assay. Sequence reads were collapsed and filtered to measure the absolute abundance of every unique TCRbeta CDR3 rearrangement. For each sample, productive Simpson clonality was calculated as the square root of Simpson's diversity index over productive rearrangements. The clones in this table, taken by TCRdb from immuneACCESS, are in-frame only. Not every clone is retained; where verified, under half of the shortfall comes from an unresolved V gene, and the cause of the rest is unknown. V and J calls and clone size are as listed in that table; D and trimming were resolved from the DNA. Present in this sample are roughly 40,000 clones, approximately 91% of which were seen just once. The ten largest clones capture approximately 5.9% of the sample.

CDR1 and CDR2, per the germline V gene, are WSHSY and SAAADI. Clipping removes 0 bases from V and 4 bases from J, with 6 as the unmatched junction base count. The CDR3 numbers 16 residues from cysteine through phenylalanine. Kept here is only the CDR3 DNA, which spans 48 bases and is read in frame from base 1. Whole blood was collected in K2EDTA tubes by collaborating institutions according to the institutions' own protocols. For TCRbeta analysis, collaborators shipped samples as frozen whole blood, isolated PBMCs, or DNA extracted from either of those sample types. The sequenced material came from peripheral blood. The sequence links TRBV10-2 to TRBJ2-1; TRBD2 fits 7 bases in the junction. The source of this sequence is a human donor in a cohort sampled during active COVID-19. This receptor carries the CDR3 CASSESMGGRYNEQFF. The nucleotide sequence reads TGCGCCAGCAGTGAGTCGATGGGAGGGAGATACAATGAGCAGTTCTTC.